The next 28 T cell receptor beta chains were all read from a single sample in a study of cytotoxic CD8 clonotypes in ibrutinib-treated CLL. The table came from immunoSEQ multiplex PCR; TCRdb's copy has only in-frame clones and leaves some out. The sample has approximately 340,000 clones; 67% are singletons. The source was PBMCs, collected after 36 months of ibrutinib treatment. These receptors were taken from a human donor with chronic lymphocytic leukemia.

The chain has TRBV27 and TRBJ2-5; D is unclear. Germline V CDR1 and CDR2: MNHEY, SMNVEV (reference sequence). Trimming took off 3 bases at V and 5 bases at J, with 16 bases between the two ends. The CDR3 has 15 residues. CDR3 loop: CASSFSVASTETQYF. As DNA, the CDR3 is TGTGCCAGCAGTTTTTCTGTCGCTTCAACGGAGACCCAGTACTTC.

The chain is built from TRBV27 and TRBJ2-5; tentative D call: TRBD1 (6 bases). The germline gives CDR1 MNHEY, CDR2 SMNVEV (reference sequence). The CDR3 spans 15 residues. The V end was cut by 6 bases, the J end by 5 bases, with 19 bases between. CDR3 in DNA: TGTGCCAGCAGAGACGACAGGTCCTACGGGGAGACCCAGTACTTC. Translated: CASRDDRSYGETQYF.

This clone was counted only a few times. This chain joins TRBV6-5 and TRBJ2-2; D not resolved. V was clipped by 5 bases and J by 6 bases, with 7 bases between them. The germline V gene encodes CDR1 MNHEY and CDR2 SVGAGI. CDR3 size: 12 residues. In nucleotides, the CDR3 is TGTGCCAGCAGTAGCGACCCCGGGGAGCTGTTTTTT. Translation gives CASSSDPGELFF.

V usage is TRBV7-3 and J usage is TRBJ2-7; TRBD1 matches at 7 bases. The CDR3 is made up of 13 amino acids. The ends lost 5 bases at V and 4 bases at J; junction bases unmatched: 5. In germline, CDR1 is SGHTA, CDR2 FQGTGA. The CDR3 loop reads CASSTTGNYEQYF. Here the CDR3 DNA reads TGTGCCAGCAGCACGACAGGGAATTACGAGCAGTACTTC.

V and J are TRBV6-6 and TRBJ1-2, with 11 nucleotides matching TRBD1. With V trimmed by 1 base and J by 4 bases, 2 bases remained unmatched. CDR1 is MNHNY, CDR2 SVGAGI, per germline (reference sequence). The CDR3 loop spans 15 amino acids. The DNA for the CDR3 is TGTGCCAGCAGTTACTTCGGACAGGGGGCCTATGGCTACACCTTC. Translation gives CASSYFGQGAYGYTF.

The V gene is TRBV29-1, the J gene TRBJ1-1; D gene uncertain. CDR1 and CDR2 from the germline V gene are SQVTM and ANQGSEA. The V gene lost 3 bases and the J gene lost 2 bases, with 10 bases spanning the gap. The CDR3 is 13 amino acids. CDR3 sequence: CSVDGFGNTEAFF. In DNA, the CDR3 is TGCAGCGTTGATGGGTTCGGAAACACTGAAGCTTTCTTT. Full variable domain (outside the CDR3, taken from reference TRBV29-1 and TRBJ1-1): SAVISQKPSRDICQRGTSLTIQCQVDSQVTMMFWYRQQPGQSLTLIATANQGSEATYESGFVIDKFPISRPNLTFSTLTVSNMSPEDSSIYLCSVDGFGNTEAFFGQGTRLTVV.

This chain connects TRBV6-4 to TRBJ1-2; D unresolved. With 4 bases removed from V and 5 bases from J, the gap between germline ends came to 17 bases. Germline CDR1 and CDR2: MRHNA and SNTAGT. This CDR3 region has 15 residues. The CDR3 loop is CASSALGGLGYGYTF. The CDR3 nucleotides are TGTGCCAGCAGTGCCCTCGGAGGACTTGGGTATGGCTACACCTTC.

The chain recombines TRBV10-3 with TRBJ2-5, with a possible D match to TRBD2 (5 bases). V lost 5 bases and J 3 bases, leaving 10 bases between the germline ends. CDR1 is ENHRY, CDR2 SYGVKD, per germline. The CDR3 contains 13 residues. This chain's CDR3 is CAISSDGEETQYF. DNA of the CDR3: TGTGCCATCAGTTCAGACGGGGAAGAGACCCAGTACTTC.

DNA of the CDR3: TGTGCCAGCAGCCTCCTGCAGGGGGGCCGGAGCTATGGCTACACCTTC. This sequence encodes CASSLLQGGRSYGYTF. The chain recombines TRBV5-6 with TRBJ1-2; TRBD1 aligns across 7 bases. The V gene's germline CDR1 is SGHDT and CDR2 YYEEEE. The CDR3 consists of 16 residues. Trimming cost V 4 bases and J 4 bases; bases outside gene matches: 13.

V gene TRBV18 combines with J gene TRBJ2-7; D is perhaps TRBD2 (6 bases). CDR1 and CDR2 (germline): KGHSH, LQKENI. V lost 1 base and J lost 2, with 9 bases in between. The CDR3 extends over 14 amino acids. The CDR3 nucleotides are TGTGCCAGCTCACCACGGCGGGGAGCCTACGAGCAGTACTTC. Translation gives CASSPRRGAYEQYF.

CDR3 amino acids: CASSDERDRGKNTGELFF. As DNA, the CDR3 is TGTGCCAGCAGCGACGAAAGAGACAGGGGAAAAAACACCGGGGAGCTGTTTTTT. The gene calls are TRBV9 and TRBJ2-2, with 8 bases lining up with TRBD1. The CDR3 covers 18 residues. The V and J ends lost 3 bases and 2 bases, in that order; junction bases with no gene match: 12. The germline gives CDR1 SGDLS, CDR2 YYNGEE.

The rearrangement links TRBV5-5 to TRBJ2-5; tentatively, D is TRBD2 (6 bases). This CDR3 contains 16 residues. Trimming removed 0 bases at V and 5 bases at J, with 17 bases between. Per germline, CDR1 SGHKS and CDR2 YYEKEE (reference sequence). The CDR3 region has the DNA TGTGCCAGCAGCTTGGACCGGGATCCTGGAGGGGAGACCCAGTACTTC. It is translated as CASSLDRDPGGETQYF.

This clone occurred a few times. The chain carries TRBV5-1 and TRBJ1-1; D gene uncertain. The CDR3 has 12 amino acids. V was trimmed by 2 bases and J by 3 bases, leaving 5 bases between them. Per the germline V gene, CDR1 is SGHRS and CDR2 is YFSETQ. The CDR3, as DNA: TGCGCCAGCAGCTTAAGGGACACTGAAGCTTTCTTT. Translating gives CASSLRDTEAFF.

The CDR3 bases are TGTGCCAGCAGCTTGTTAGGGAATAGGTATGGCTACACCTTC. Encoded protein: CASSLLGNRYGYTF. This chain connects TRBV5-4 to TRBJ1-2; D is uncertain. With 1 base removed from V and 5 bases from J, the gap between germline ends came to 12 bases. CDR1 and CDR2 from the germline V gene are SGHNT and YYREEE (reference sequence). CDR3 length equals 14 residues.

This clone was seen a handful of times. The chain uses TRBV6-6 and TRBJ2-3; D is uncertain. Germline CDR1 MNHNY, CDR2 SVGAGI (reference sequence). Trimming left V 7 bases short and J 0 bases short, with 14 bases between. This CDR3 is built from 15 residues. CDR3 sequence: CASNPGPSSTDTQYF. CDR3 in DNA: TGTGCCAGCAATCCCGGGCCCTCGAGCACAGATACGCAGTATTTT.

The chain is built from TRBV27 and TRBJ1-4; TRBD1 matches 8 bases. Germline CDR1 and CDR2: MNHEY and SMNVEV (reference sequence). The CDR3 sequence is 16 residues long. Trimming at V came to 3 bases and at J to 6 bases, leaving 9 bases not matched to a gene. In DNA form, the CDR3 reads TGTGCCAGCAGTTTCCAGGGGGCGAGGGGTTATGAAAAACTGTTTTTT. Translation gives CASSFQGARGYEKLFF.

This sequence joins TRBV6-1 and TRBJ2-1, with D perhaps matching TRBD2 (6 bases). There are 12 residues in the CDR3. V was cut by 6 bases and J by 4 bases, with 7 bases left in between. Germline V gene sequence: CDR1 MNHNS, CDR2 SASEGT. CDR3 region: CASRGLYNEQFF. In DNA form, the CDR3 reads TGTGCCAGCAGGGGACTTTACAATGAGCAGTTCTTC.

The V gene is TRBV7-2, the J gene TRBJ2-7; the D gene is possibly TRBD2 (6 bases). The CDR3 has 15 amino acids. Per germline, CDR1 SGHTA and CDR2 FQGNSA. Deletions cut 1 base from V and 2 bases from J, with 12 bases between. In DNA form, the CDR3 reads TGTGCCAGCAGCTTAGAACTAGCTCCCACCTACGAGCAGTACTTC. Translated, it gives CASSLELAPTYEQYF.

The rearrangement links TRBV25-1 to TRBJ2-1; weak D call: TRBD1 (5 bases). There are 15 residues in the CDR3. Germline CDR1 MGHDK, CDR2 SYGVNS. V lost 1 base and J lost 2, with 9 bases in between. CDR3 DNA: TGTGCCAGCAGTGAATTGGCAGGGACCTACAATGAGCAGTTCTTC. Translated, it gives CASSELAGTYNEQFF. The entire variable domain, with the rest obtained from reference TRBV25-1 and TRBJ2-1, is as follows: EADIYQTPRYLVIGTGKKITLECSQTMGHDKMYWYQQDPGMELHLIHYSYGVNSTEKGDLSSESTVSRIRTEHFPLTLESARPSHTSQYLCASSELAGTYNEQFFGPGTRLTVL.

The chain joins TRBV9 to TRBJ2-7; 9 bases are shared with TRBD2. CDR1 is SGDLS and CDR2 is YYNGEE in the germline V gene. The CDR3 has 14 amino acids. V lost 3 bases, J lost 6 bases, and 7 bases stayed unmatched. This CDR3 is CASSALAGEGEQYF. The CDR3 bases are TGTGCCAGCAGCGCTTTAGCGGGAGAGGGCGAGCAGTACTTC.

This clone has just one count. The chain joins TRBV2 to TRBJ2-6; 7 nucleotides agree with TRBD1. The CDR3 has 16 amino acids. From germline, CDR1 is SNHLY and CDR2 FYNNEI. V lost 8 bases to trimming and J lost 0 bases; unmatched junction nucleotides: 7. The CDR3 DNA follows: TGTGCCAGCGCCTGGGACAGCCTCTCTGGGGCCAACGTCCTGACTTTC. Translating gives CASAWDSLSGANVLTF.

This clone appeared a few times. The chain uses TRBV5-1 and TRBJ1-2, with 7 bases lining up with TRBD1. Germline loops: CDR1 SGHRS, CDR2 YFSETQ. This CDR3 is built from 14 residues. V trimming: 2 bases; J trimming: 4 bases; junction bases outside the gene matches: 5. The DNA for the CDR3 is TGCGCCAGCAGCTTACAGGGACAGCTCTATGGCTACACCTTC. Its protein product is CASSLQGQLYGYTF.

This chain uses TRBV6-5 with TRBJ2-1, with 11 bases identical to TRBD2. CDR1 and CDR2 (germline): MNHEY, SVGAGI. J was trimmed by 5 bases and V by 4 bases; bases with no gene match: 7. The CDR3 covers 16 residues. CDR3 in DNA: TGTGCCAGCAGTTTAGGTAGCGGGGGGGCGGACAATGAGCAGTTCTTC. This gives the protein CASSLGSGGADNEQFF.

The chain recombines TRBV13 with TRBJ2-7; D gene unclear. With 5 bases removed from V and 5 bases from J, the gap between germline ends came to 10 bases. Germline CDR1 PRHDT, CDR2 FYEKMQ (reference sequence). There are 12 residues in the CDR3. Here the CDR3 DNA reads TGTGCCAGCAGCCCCGTCTGGGACGAGCAGTACTTC. Its translation: CASSPVWDEQYF. The variable domain in full, with the rest retrieved from reference TRBV13 and TRBJ2-7, is AAGVIQSPRHLIKEKRETATLKCYPIPRHDTVYWYQQGPGQDPQFLISFYEKMQSDKGSIPDRFSAQQFSDYHSELNMSSLELGDSALYFCASSPVWDEQYFGPGTRLTVT.

V is TRBV6-6 and J is TRBJ1-4, with D perhaps TRBD1 (6 bases). The CDR3 runs 16 residues. V shed 7 bases and J shed 5 bases, with 20 bases lying between them. CDR1 and CDR2 (germline): MNHNY, SVGAGI (reference sequence). CDR3 loop: CASKTLGRGSNEKLFF. CDR3 DNA sequence: TGTGCCAGCAAAACTTTAGGCAGGGGCTCGAATGAAAAACTGTTTTTT.

This clone appeared once. The chain uses TRBV18 and TRBJ1-4, with D possibly matching TRBD1 (5 bases). The CDR3 runs 15 residues. Germline CDR1 KGHSH, CDR2 LQKENI. Deletions cut 1 base from V and 8 bases from J, with 14 bases between. The CDR3 DNA reads as TGTGCCAGCTCACCACTGCGAGGGGAAAGGGAAAAACTGTTTTTT. Its protein product is CASSPLRGEREKLFF.

The rearrangement links TRBV14 to TRBJ2-7; no reliable D call. Per germline, CDR1 SGHDN and CDR2 FVKESK. The V gene lost 0 bases and the J gene lost 0 bases, with 6 bases spanning the gap. This CDR3 comprises 14 residues. In DNA form, the CDR3 reads TGTGCCAGCAGCCAAGATAACGACTCCTACGAGCAGTACTTC. Encoded protein: CASSQDNDSYEQYF.

The CDR3 region has the DNA TGTGCCAGTAGTATCGGGCTAGTCAGATACGAGCAGTACTTC. Its translation: CASSIGLVRYEQYF. The chain combines TRBV19 with TRBJ2-7; no clear D. This CDR3 region has 14 residues. The V and J ends lost 3 bases and 4 bases respectively, with 13 bases between them. Per germline, CDR1 LNHDA and CDR2 SQIVND (reference sequence).